This TCR beta chain was captured in a study of blood T cell repertoires in COVID-19. Overall study: Both acute and convalescent COVID-19 samples were obtained from the United States, Italy and Spain. PBMCs, B-cell-depleted T cells, or T cells provided the cDNA or gDNA that made up the material.

CDR1 and CDR2 (germline): KGHSH, LQKENI. The CDR3 consists of 13 residues. The V end was cut by 3 bases, the J end by 5 bases, with 11 bases between. How the authors handled the data: Amplified reference gene primers provided the basis for estimating nucleated cell counts. Clones were sequenced by immunoSEQ multiplex PCR, and TCRdb holds only the in-frame ones, with some missing. V and J calls plus clone size are reproduced from that table; the DNA served to infer D and trimming. The data contain approximately 78,000 clones, approximately 90% of them singletons. This clone was observed once. Patients from Seattle were sampled longitudinally, starting during active infection.

The chain carries TRBV18 and TRBJ2-7, with a weak D call TRBD2 (7 bases). This receptor was taken from a man in his forties or fifties with COVID-19, enrolled during active disease. The sequenced sample was peripheral blood. Here the CDR3 DNA reads TGTGCCAGCTCACCTGGAGGGGGGGACGAGCAGTACGTC. Protein sequence: CASSPGGGDEQYV.